This T cell receptor (beta chain) was observed in a study of T cell responses to AZD1222 COVID-19 vaccine. Notes on the study in general: Donors, mostly white British, included more females; clonal diversity was possibly underestimated.

The CDR3 is made up of 13 amino acids. The V gene lost 8 bases and the J gene lost 1 base, with 11 bases spanning the gap. The germline V gene encodes CDR1 SGHAT and CDR2 FQNNGV. Produced via immunoSEQ multiplex PCR; TCRdb's table is partial and in-frame only. The repertoire includes approximately 140,000 clones, 94% of them detected once, and over 1% sits in the top ten. Notes on this clone: No antigen is known for it.

The TCR was taken from an adult in good health. This rearrangement joins TRBV11-2 to TRBJ1-1, with D perhaps matching TRBD1 (5 bases). The sample consisted of peripheral blood, taken on day 0 of AZD1222 vaccination. The CDR3 here is CASRGFWNTEAFF. The CDR3 DNA follows: TGTGCCAGCCGGGGGTTCTGGAACACTGAAGCTTTCTTT.